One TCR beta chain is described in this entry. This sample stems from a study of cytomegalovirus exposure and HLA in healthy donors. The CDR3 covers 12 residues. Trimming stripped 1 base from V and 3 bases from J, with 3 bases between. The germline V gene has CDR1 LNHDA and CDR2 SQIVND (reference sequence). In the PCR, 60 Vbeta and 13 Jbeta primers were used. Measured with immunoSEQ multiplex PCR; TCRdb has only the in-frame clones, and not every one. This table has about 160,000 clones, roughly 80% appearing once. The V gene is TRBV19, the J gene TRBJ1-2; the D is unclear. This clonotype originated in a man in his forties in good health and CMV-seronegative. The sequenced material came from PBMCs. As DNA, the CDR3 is TGTGCCAGTAGTATAGTCGACTATGGCTACACCTTC. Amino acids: CASSIVDYGYTF. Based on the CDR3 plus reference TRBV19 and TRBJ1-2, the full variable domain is DGGITQSPKYLFRKEGQNVTLSCEQNLNHDAMYWYRQDPGQGLRLIYYSQIVNDFQKGDIAEGYSVSREKKESFPLTVTSAQKNPTAFYLCASSIVDYGYTFGSGTRLTVV.